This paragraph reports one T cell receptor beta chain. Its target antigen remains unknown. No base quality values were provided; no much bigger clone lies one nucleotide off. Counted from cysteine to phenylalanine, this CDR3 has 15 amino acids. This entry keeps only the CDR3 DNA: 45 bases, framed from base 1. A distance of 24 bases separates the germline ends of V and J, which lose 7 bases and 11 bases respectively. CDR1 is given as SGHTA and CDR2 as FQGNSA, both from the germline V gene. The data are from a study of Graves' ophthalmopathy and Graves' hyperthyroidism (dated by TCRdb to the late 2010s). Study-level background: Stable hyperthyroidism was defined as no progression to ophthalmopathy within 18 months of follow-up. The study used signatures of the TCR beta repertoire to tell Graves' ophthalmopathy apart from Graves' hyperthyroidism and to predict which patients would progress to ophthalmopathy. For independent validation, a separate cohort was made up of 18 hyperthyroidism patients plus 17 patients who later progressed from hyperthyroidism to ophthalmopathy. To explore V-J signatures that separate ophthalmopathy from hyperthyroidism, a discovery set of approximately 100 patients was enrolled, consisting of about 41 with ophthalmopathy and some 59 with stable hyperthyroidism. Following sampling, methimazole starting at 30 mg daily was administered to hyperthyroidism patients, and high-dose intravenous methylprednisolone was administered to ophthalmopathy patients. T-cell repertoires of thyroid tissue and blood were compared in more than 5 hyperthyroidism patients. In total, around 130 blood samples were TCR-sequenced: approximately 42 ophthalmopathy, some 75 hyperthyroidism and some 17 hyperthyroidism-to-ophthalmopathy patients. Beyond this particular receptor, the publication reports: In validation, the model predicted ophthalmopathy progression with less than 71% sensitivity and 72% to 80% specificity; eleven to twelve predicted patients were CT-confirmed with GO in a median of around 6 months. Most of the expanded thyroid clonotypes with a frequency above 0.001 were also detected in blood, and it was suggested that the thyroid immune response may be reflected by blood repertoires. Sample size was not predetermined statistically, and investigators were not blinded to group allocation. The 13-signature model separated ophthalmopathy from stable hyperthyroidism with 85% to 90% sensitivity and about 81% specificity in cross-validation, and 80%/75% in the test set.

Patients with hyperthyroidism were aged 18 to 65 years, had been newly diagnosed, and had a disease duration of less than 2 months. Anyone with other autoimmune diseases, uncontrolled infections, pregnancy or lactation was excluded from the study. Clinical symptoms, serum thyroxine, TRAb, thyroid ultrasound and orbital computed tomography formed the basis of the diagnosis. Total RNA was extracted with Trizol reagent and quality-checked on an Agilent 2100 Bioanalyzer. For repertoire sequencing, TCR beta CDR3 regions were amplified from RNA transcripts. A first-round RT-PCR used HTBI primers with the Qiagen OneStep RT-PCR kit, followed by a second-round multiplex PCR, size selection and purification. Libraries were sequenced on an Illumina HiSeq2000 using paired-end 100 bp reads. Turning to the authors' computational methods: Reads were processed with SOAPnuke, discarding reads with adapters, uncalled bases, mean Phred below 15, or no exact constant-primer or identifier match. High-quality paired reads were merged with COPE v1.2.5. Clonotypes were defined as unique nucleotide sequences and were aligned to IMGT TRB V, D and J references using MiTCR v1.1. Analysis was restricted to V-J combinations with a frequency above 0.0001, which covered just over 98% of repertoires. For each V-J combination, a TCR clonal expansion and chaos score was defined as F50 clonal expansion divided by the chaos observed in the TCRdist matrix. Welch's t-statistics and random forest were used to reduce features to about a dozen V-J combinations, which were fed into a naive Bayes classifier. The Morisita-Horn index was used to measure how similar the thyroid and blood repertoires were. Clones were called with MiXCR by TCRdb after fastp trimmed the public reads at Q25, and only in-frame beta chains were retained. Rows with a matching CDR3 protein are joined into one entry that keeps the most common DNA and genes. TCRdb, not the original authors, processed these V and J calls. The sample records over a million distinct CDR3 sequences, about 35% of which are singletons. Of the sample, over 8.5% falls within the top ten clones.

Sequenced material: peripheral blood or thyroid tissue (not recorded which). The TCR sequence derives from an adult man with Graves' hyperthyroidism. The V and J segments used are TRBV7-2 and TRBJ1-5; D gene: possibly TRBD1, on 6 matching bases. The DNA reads TGTGCCAGCAACCCGTCCGGGGGGGGCGGCGAGACCCAGCATTTT. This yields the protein CASNPSGGGGETQHF.